This paragraph covers one T cell receptor beta chain sequence. No antigen is known for it. TCRdb's table, derived via immunoSEQ multiplex PCR, lists solely in-frame clones and lacks some. Among about 81,000 clones listed, roughly 95% were seen once. The sample originates from a study of human versus mouse CDR3 diversity and MHC coevolution. Trimming shortened V by 6 bases and J by 4 bases, and 12 bases separated the two germline ends. Per germline, CDR1 SGHTA and CDR2 FQGNSA. CDR3 length: 13 residues. Whole-study results and caveats: By iCHAO1, human TCR beta clonotypes numbered 1.5 million to 2 million, the most. Human CDR3s averaged more deletions and insertions than mouse CDR3s. Roughly 6 MHC II alleles selected the human T cells.

Sequencing was performed on naive CD4+ T cells from blood. The sample's subset: CD45RO-negative CD62L-positive naive CD4 T cells. The gene calls are TRBV7-2 and TRBJ1-1, with D unresolved. This TCR was sampled from a person aged 30-69 years in good health. The DNA of the CDR3 is TGTGCCAGCAGATTTGACTCGGGCACTGAAGCTTTCTTT. This translates into CASRFDSGTEAFF.